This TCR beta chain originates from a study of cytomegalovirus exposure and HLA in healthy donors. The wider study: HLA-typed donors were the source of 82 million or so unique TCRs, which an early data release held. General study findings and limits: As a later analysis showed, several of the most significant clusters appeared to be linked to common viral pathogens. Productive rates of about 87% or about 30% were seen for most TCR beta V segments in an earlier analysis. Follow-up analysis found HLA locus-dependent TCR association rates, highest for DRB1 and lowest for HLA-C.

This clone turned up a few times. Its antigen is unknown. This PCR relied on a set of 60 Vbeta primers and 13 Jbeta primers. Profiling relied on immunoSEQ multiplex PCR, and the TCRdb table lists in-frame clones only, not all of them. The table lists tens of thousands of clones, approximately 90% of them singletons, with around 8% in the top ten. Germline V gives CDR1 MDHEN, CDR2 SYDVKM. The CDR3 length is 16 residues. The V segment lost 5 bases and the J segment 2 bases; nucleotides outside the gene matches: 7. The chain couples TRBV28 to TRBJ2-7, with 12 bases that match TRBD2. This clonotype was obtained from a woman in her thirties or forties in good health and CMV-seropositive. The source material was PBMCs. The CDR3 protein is CASSLAGGIRTYEQYF. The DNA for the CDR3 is TGTGCCAGCAGTCTAGCGGGGGGGATTCGAACCTACGAGCAGTACTTC.